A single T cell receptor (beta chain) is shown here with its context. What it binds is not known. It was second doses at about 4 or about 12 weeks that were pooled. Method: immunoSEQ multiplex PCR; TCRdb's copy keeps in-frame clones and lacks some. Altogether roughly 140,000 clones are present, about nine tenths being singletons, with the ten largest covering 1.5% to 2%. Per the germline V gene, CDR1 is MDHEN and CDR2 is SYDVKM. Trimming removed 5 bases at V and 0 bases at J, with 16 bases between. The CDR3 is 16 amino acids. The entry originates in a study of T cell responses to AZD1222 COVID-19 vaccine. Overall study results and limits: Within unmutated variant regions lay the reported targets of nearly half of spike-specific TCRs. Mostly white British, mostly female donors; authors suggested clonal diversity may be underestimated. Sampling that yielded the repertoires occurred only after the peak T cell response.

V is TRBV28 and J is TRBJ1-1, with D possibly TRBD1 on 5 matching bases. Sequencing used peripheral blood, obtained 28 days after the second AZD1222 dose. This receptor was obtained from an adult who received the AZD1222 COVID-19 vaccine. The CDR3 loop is CASSLTGRGMNTEAFF. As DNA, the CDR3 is TGTGCCAGCAGTCTTACGGGACGGGGCATGAACACTGAAGCTTTCTTT.